These 9 T cell receptor beta chains came from one sample sequenced in a study of blood T cell repertoires in COVID-19. Profiling relied on immunoSEQ multiplex PCR, and the TCRdb table lists in-frame clones only, not all of them. The data show over 100,000 clones, with over 80% seen just once and around 0.77% held by the top ten. The specimen sequenced was peripheral blood. These receptors all come from a woman aged 70-85 years with acute or convalescent COVID-19.

The gene calls are TRBV6-5 and TRBJ1-4; D might be TRBD1 (6 bases). The CDR3 covers 14 residues. The V end was cut by 8 bases, the J end by 4 bases, with 14 bases between. The germline V gene has CDR1 MNHEY and CDR2 SVGAGI. The CDR3: CASDKGGGNEKLFF. CDR3 nucleotides: TGTGCCAGCGATAAGGGGGGGGGTAATGAAAAACTGTTTTTT.

This CDR3 is CASSLQGANEQFF. The CDR3 DNA is TGTGCCAGCAGCTTACAGGGGGCAAATGAGCAGTTCTTC. The rearrangement links TRBV11-3 to TRBJ2-1; the match to TRBD1 covers 8 bases. Trimming took 2 bases from V and 7 from J; bases not matched to a gene: 1. Germline lookup yields CDR1 SGHNT and CDR2 YENEEA. There are 13 residues in the CDR3.

The chain uses TRBV7-9 and TRBJ1-6, with 8 bases lining up with TRBD1. V lost 4 bases to trimming and J lost 7 bases; unmatched junction nucleotides: 0. The CDR3 is 13 amino acids. The V gene's germline CDR1 is SEHNR and CDR2 FQNEAQ (reference sequence). The chain's CDR3 is CASSWTGNSPLHF. The CDR3 nucleotides read TGTGCCAGCAGCTGGACAGGGAATTCACCCCTCCACTTT.

This clone appeared a single time. This chain joins TRBV18 and TRBJ1-1; D uncertain. The length of the CDR3 is 15 residues. The germline V gene has CDR1 KGHSH and CDR2 LQKENI. The germline V and J ends were trimmed by 3 bases and 5 bases, with 16 bases remaining between them. Written as DNA, the CDR3 is TGTGCCAGCTCACCCCCGACGGCTGGGAGGACTGAAGCTTTCTTT. Encoded protein: CASSPPTAGRTEAFF.

The rearrangement links TRBV4-2 to TRBJ1-2; 8 bases line up with TRBD1. J was trimmed by 13 bases and V by 3 bases; bases with no gene match: 13. Germline-derived CDR1 and CDR2 are LGHNA and YNFKEQ. The CDR3 length is 14 residues. The CDR3 DNA sequence: TGTGCCAGCAGCCAGGAGAGGGGACAGGTCCCCCTCACCTTC. It codes for CASSQERGQVPLTF.

The V and J genes are TRBV10-2 and TRBJ1-1, with TRBD1 matching over 7 bases. Germline assignment: CDR1 WSHSY and CDR2 SAAADI. The CDR3 spans 16 residues. V shed 0 bases and J 4 bases; nucleotides not matched to a gene: 8. CDR3 in DNA: TGCGCCAGCAGTGAGTCGATAAGGGGGCGAGGCACTGAAGCTTTCTTT. Its protein product is CASSESIRGRGTEAFF.

The V call is TRBV5-1, the J call TRBJ1-1; D is uncertain. Germline V lookup: CDR1 SGHRS, CDR2 YFSETQ. V shed 0 bases and J shed 4 bases, with 13 bases lying between them. The CDR3 consists of 15 residues. The CDR3 loop is CASSLEAGSITEAFF. The CDR3 DNA reads TGCGCCAGCAGCTTGGAGGCGGGAAGCATCACTGAAGCTTTCTTT.

The V call is TRBV6-5, the J call TRBJ1-1, with D unclear. Germline loops: CDR1 MNHEY, CDR2 SVGAGI. The CDR3 runs to 12 residues. V gave up 4 bases and J gave up 8 bases, with 11 bases separating them. The CDR3 reads CASSFLGGEAFF. The CDR3 DNA reads as TGTGCCAGCAGTTTCTTAGGAGGAGAAGCTTTCTTT.

The J gene is TRBJ2-2, the V gene TRBV28; 7 bases match TRBD1. The trim removed 7 bases at V and 7 bases at J, leaving 12 bases unmatched. This CDR3 spans 15 amino acids. Germline V gives CDR1 MDHEN, CDR2 SYDVKM. The CDR3 loop is CASKWGTGVHGELFF. The CDR3 coding sequence is TGTGCCAGCAAATGGGGCACAGGGGTCCACGGGGAGCTGTTTTTT.